This T cell receptor beta chain is from a study of vaccination and CD4 T cells after COVID-19. Background on the study: SARS-CoV-2 had been detected by nasal swab PCR in convalescent patients; nine were mild, one severe. The authors used overlapping spike peptides from SARS-CoV-2, HCoV-NL63, HCoV-OC43 and HCoV-229E to stimulate cells.

Sequenced with the Oncomine TCR Beta short-read assay was DNA taken from cultured CD4+ T cells. TCRdb independently ran MiXCR on the PCR reads; one entry per CDR3 protein. The sample lists approximately 17,000 distinct CDR3 sequences, about 51% occurring once. V lost 4 bases, J lost 6 bases, and 8 bases lay in between. This CDR3 is 12 amino acids long. CDR1 LNHNV and CDR2 YYDKDF come from the germline V gene (reference sequence). A few counts support this clonotype. Its specificity is not known. The treatment is: approximately 9-day PBMC culture with coronavirus spike peptide pools or control peptides (ViraFEST assay).

The chain employs TRBV15 and TRBJ2-3, with D possibly being TRBD2 (6 bases). This receptor was taken from a human donor who had recovered from COVID-19. The specimen was CD4+ T cells from blood, cultured in vitro, collected before SARS-CoV-2 vaccination. CDR3 DNA sequence: TGTGCCACCAGCATGGGGAGGGATACGCAGTATTTT. Protein sequence: CATSMGRDTQYF.